These 19 T cell receptor beta chains were sequenced from one sample in a study of CD8 T cells in Susac syndrome. Random hexamers primed reverse transcription of roughly 0.5 to 1 ug RNA. MiXCR was run by TCRdb on the immunoSEQ multiplex PCR reads, yielding one entry per CDR3 protein. The sample gives about 76,000 distinct CDR3 sequences, roughly 92% of which show up once; 0.35% to 0.5% is in the top ten. Sequences were obtained from CD8+ T cells from PBMCs. The receptors stem from a human donor with Susac syndrome.

The chain couples TRBV15 to TRBJ2-1; 8 nucleotides match TRBD2. The germline V gene encodes CDR1 LNHNV and CDR2 YYDKDF (reference sequence). V lost 1 base, J lost 5 bases, and 10 bases stayed unmatched. The CDR3 runs 17 residues. CDR3 sequence: CATSRGELGLGHNEQFF. The CDR3 DNA reads TGTGCCACCAGCAGAGGCGAATTGGGACTAGGTCACAATGAGCAGTTCTTC.

This clonotype was detected a few times. The V call is TRBV20-1, the J call TRBJ2-7; the D call may be TRBD1 or TRBD2 (5 bases each). The CDR3 has 15 residues. V was clipped by 5 bases and J by 0 bases, with 17 bases between them. Germline lookup yields CDR1 DFQATT and CDR2 SNEGSKA (reference sequence). The CDR3 sequence: CSALLGAGSSYEQYF. CDR3 DNA: TGCAGTGCTTTACTAGGGGCAGGAAGCTCCTACGAGCAGTACTTC.

CDR3 DNA: TGCGCCAGCAGCTTGTGGGGACCAGGAAAGAGCTCCTACGAGCAGTACTTC. It is translated as CASSLWGPGKSSYEQYF. The rearrangement joins TRBV5-1 to TRBJ2-7, with D perhaps given as TRBD1 or TRBD2 (5 bases each). The CDR3 is 17 residues long. Germline CDR1 reads SGHRS; CDR2 reads YFSETQ. Trimming left V 1 base short and J 0 bases short, with 17 bases between. The full variable domain, in which reference TRBV5-1 and TRBJ2-7 provide the parts outside the CDR3, is KAGVTQTPRYLIKTRGQQVTLSCSPISGHRSVSWYQQTPGQGLQFLFEYFSETQRNKGNFPGRFSGRQFSNSRSEMNVSTLELGDSALYLCASSLWGPGKSSYEQYFGPGTRLTVT.

The rearrangement uses TRBV11-2 and TRBJ1-2, with D unresolved. The ends were cut back, 3 bases at V and 8 bases at J, with 10 bases in the middle. This CDR3 spans 12 amino acids. CDR1 and CDR2 (germline): SGHAT, FQNNGV. The CDR3 nucleotides read TGTGCCAGCAGCTTGGGCGGCGGCGGCTACACCTTC. Translation gives CASSLGGGGYTF.

This sequence joins TRBV7-9 and TRBJ2-7; 10 nucleotides agree with TRBD1. The J segment lost 1 base and the V segment lost 5 bases, leaving 8 bases of the junction unmatched. Germline V gene data show CDR1 as SEHNR and CDR2 as FQNEAQ (reference sequence). The CDR3 contains 16 residues. CDR3 nucleotide sequence: TGTGCCAGCAGCCCCTCCGGGGACAGGGGTTCCTACGAGCAGTACTTC. Residues: CASSPSGDRGSYEQYF.

This clonotype was counted a single time. The chain combines TRBV28 with TRBJ2-7, with D perhaps matching TRBD2 (5 bases). This CDR3 comprises 14 residues. Germline V gene lookup returns CDR1 MDHEN and CDR2 SYDVKM. The ends were cut back, 7 bases at V and 4 bases at J, with 17 bases in the middle. CDR3 nucleotides: TGTGCCAGCACCAATGGAGCGGACCTATACGAGCAGTACTTC. Amino acid sequence: CASTNGADLYEQYF.

V usage is TRBV6-5 and J usage is TRBJ2-1; 8 positions agree with TRBD2. Germline V gene lookup returns CDR1 MNHEY and CDR2 SVGAGI. The CDR3 runs to 15 residues. V lost 2 bases, J lost 5 bases, and 5 bases stayed unmatched. Here the CDR3 reads CASSYDGSGNNEQFF. The CDR3 DNA reads as TGTGCCAGCAGTTACGATGGTAGCGGGAACAATGAGCAGTTCTTC.

The chain couples TRBV27 to TRBJ2-1; 8 nucleotides match TRBD2. V was pared by 5 bases and J by 6 bases, with 9 bases of the junction left unmatched. From germline, CDR1 is MNHEY and CDR2 SMNVEV (reference sequence). The CDR3 extends over 15 amino acids. CDR3 nucleotide sequence: TGTGCCAGCAGTCCAATAGTAGCGGGATTCAATGAGCAGTTCTTC. Protein: CASSPIVAGFNEQFF.

This clonotype appeared once. The chain recombines TRBV3-1 with TRBJ2-7; 7 positions match TRBD1. The V segment lost 3 bases and the J segment 0 bases; nucleotides outside the gene matches: 5. The CDR3 sequence is 15 residues long. From germline, CDR1 is LGHDT and CDR2 YNNKEL (reference sequence). The CDR3 is CASSHIQGTSYEQYF. The CDR3 DNA reads TGTGCCAGCAGCCATATACAGGGGACCTCCTACGAGCAGTACTTC.

This chain uses TRBV27 with TRBJ1-6; D perhaps matches TRBD1 (6 bases). V was cut by 0 bases and J by 2 bases, with 14 bases left in between. Looked up from germline, CDR1 is MNHEY and CDR2 is SMNVEV (reference sequence). This CDR3 comprises 18 residues. CDR3 sequence reads: CASSLSLAGDTYNSPLHF. CDR3 DNA sequence: TGTGCCAGCAGTTTATCTCTGGCCGGGGACACCTATAATTCACCCCTCCACTTT.

DNA for the CDR3: TGTGCCAGCAGCCAAGAGGGGCAGGTCACAGATACGCAGTATTTT. Translation gives CASSQEGQVTDTQYF. The rearrangement uses TRBV4-2 and TRBJ2-3, with D possibly TRBD1 on 5 matching bases. Deletions cut 0 bases from V and 2 bases from J, with 9 bases between. The CDR3 runs 15 residues. Germline CDR1 and CDR2: LGHNA and YNFKEQ.

This clonotype was recorded only once. This chain uses TRBV12-3 or TRBV12-4 with TRBJ2-7; D gene uncertain. This CDR3 region has 13 residues. V dropped 3 bases and J dropped 3 bases, with 9 bases sitting between them. The chain's CDR3 is CASSFAGNYEQYF. The CDR3 bases are TGTGCCAGCAGTTTTGCCGGAAACTACGAGCAGTACTTC.

The chain has TRBV5-1 and TRBJ1-2; D not resolved. CDR3 length equals 13 residues. CDR1 SGHRS and CDR2 YFSETQ come from the germline V gene. V was clipped by 1 base and J by 3 bases, with 7 bases between them. For the CDR3, the DNA is TGCGCCAGCAGCTTGCGGGCCTACTATGGCTACACCTTC. It specifies CASSLRAYYGYTF.

This chain joins TRBV29-1 and TRBJ2-1, with 11 bases fitting TRBD1. The CDR3 spans 18 residues. Germline loops: CDR1 SQVTM, CDR2 ANQGSEA. The V segment lost 6 bases and the J segment 0 bases; nucleotides outside the gene matches: 13. The CDR3 spells CSVPGTGGFGSSYNEQFF. The DNA for the CDR3 is TGCAGCGTACCCGGGACAGGGGGATTTGGTAGCTCCTACAATGAGCAGTTCTTC.

Written as DNA, the CDR3 is TGCGCCAGCAGCTTGGGAGTTCAGGGAAGAGGCTACACCTTC. Its protein is CASSLGVQGRGYTF. This chain links TRBV5-1 with TRBJ1-2; perhaps TRBD1 as D (5 bases). V was pared by 0 bases and J by 8 bases, with 14 bases between. The CDR3 loop spans 14 amino acids. CDR1 SGHRS and CDR2 YFSETQ come from the germline V gene.

The chain uses TRBV4-1 and TRBJ1-1, with 7 positions matching TRBD1. After removal of 1 base from V and 4 bases from J, the junction contained 6 bases not matched to a gene. Per the germline V gene, CDR1 is MGHRA and CDR2 is YSYEKL. The CDR3 contains 15 residues. The CDR3 protein is CASSQGVSGGTEAFF. The DNA for the CDR3 is TGCGCCAGCAGCCAAGGTGTTTCAGGGGGCACTGAAGCTTTCTTT.

The gene calls are TRBV7-9 and TRBJ1-1; D unresolved. CDR1 SEHNR and CDR2 FQNEAQ come from the germline V gene (reference sequence). CDR3 size: 11 residues. Trimming removed 6 bases at V and 12 bases at J, with 14 bases between. The CDR3 loop reads CASRLGDLTFF. As DNA, the CDR3 is TGTGCCAGCAGACTGGGCGATTTAACTTTCTTT.

The J gene is TRBJ2-6, the V gene TRBV27; D ambiguous. Germline CDR1 is MNHEY and CDR2 is SMNVEV (reference sequence). The V end was cut by 3 bases, the J end by 2 bases, with 8 bases between. The CDR3 is made up of 15 amino acids. The CDR3: CASSFFQTGANVLTF. CDR3 coding DNA: TGTGCCAGCAGTTTTTTCCAGACTGGGGCCAACGTCCTGACTTTC.

This chain joins TRBV5-8 and TRBJ2-4; D is undetermined. Germline assignment: CDR1 SGHTS and CDR2 YDEGEE. The CDR3 has 15 residues. Trimming took off 0 bases at V and 9 bases at J, with 16 bases between the two ends. This chain's CDR3 is CASSLGDMSVGIQYF. The CDR3 DNA sequence: TGTGCCAGCAGCTTGGGTGACATGTCTGTGGGCATTCAGTACTTC.